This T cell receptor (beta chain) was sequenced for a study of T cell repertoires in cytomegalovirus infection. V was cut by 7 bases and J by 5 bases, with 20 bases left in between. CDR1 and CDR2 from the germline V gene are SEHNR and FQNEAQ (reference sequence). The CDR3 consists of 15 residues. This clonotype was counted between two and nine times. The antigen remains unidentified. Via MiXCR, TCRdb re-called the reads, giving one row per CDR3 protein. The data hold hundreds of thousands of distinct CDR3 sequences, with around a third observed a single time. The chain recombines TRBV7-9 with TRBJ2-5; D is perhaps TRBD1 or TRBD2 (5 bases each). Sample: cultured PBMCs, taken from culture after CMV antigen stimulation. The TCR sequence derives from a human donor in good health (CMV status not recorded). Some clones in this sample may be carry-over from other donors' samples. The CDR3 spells CASNVPGPSSETQYF. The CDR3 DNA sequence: TGTGCCAGCAACGTACCGGGACCCTCTTCTGAGACCCAGTACTTC.